Listed here are 31 T cell receptor beta chains from one sample, sequenced in a study of cytotoxic CD8 clonotypes in ibrutinib-treated CLL. Data came from immunoSEQ multiplex PCR; TCRdb stores just in-frame clones and leaves some out. The table records 150,000 to 200,000 clones, about 80% of them present only once. The sequenced sample was PBMCs, obtained after 12 months of ibrutinib treatment. All receptors come from a human donor with chronic lymphocytic leukemia.

The chain recombines TRBV4-1 with TRBJ2-1, with 7 bases aligning to TRBD2. The CDR3 length is 15 residues. Germline V lookup: CDR1 MGHRA, CDR2 YSYEKL. J gave up 12 bases and V 1 base, and 12 bases lay outside the gene matches. Here the CDR3 DNA reads TGCGCCAGCAGCCAAGGGACTAGGGCGGTTCGTGGGCAGTTCTTC. This sequence encodes CASSQGTRAVRGQFF.

The chain recombines TRBV5-6 with TRBJ1-1, with 7 positions matching TRBD1. Germline CDR1 is SGHDT and CDR2 is YYEEEE. The length of the CDR3 is 18 residues. The trim removed 0 bases at V and 8 bases at J, leaving 19 bases unmatched. This CDR3 is CASSLVSSVVRGKSEAFF. CDR3 nucleotide sequence: TGTGCCAGCAGCTTGGTGTCCTCGGTGGTCAGGGGGAAATCAGAAGCTTTCTTT. The full variable domain, in which reference TRBV5-6 and TRBJ1-1 provide the parts outside the CDR3, is DAGVTQSPTHLIKTRGQQVTLRCSPKSGHDTVSWYQQALGQGPQFIFQYYEEEERQRGNFPDRFSGHQFPNYSSELNVNALLLGDSALYLCASSLVSSVVRGKSEAFFGQGTRLTVV.

V usage is TRBV19 and J usage is TRBJ2-3, with D perhaps being TRBD1 or TRBD2 (6 bases each). The germline CDR1 and CDR2 sequences are LNHDA and SQIVND (reference sequence). V lost 2 bases to trimming and J lost 6 bases, with 21 bases between them. The CDR3 is 17 residues long. CDR3 loop: CASSINLIRGRRDTQYF. DNA for the CDR3: TGTGCCAGTAGTATAAACCTTATCCGGGGGCGTCGGGATACGCAGTATTTT.

The rearrangement joins TRBV9 to TRBJ1-3, with D hard to call. Trimming removed 0 bases from V and 0 bases from J, with 13 bases in between. CDR1 and CDR2 (germline): SGDLS, YYNGEE. This CDR3 has 17 amino acids. The CDR3 coding sequence is TGTGCCAGCAGCGTAGCTCACAGCTTTTTCTCTGGAAACACCATATATTTT. Translating it yields CASSVAHSFFSGNTIYF. The whole variable domain, remainder taken from reference TRBV9 and TRBJ1-3, is DSGVTQTPKHLITATGQRVTLRCSPRSGDLSVYWYQQSLDQGLQFLIQYYNGEERAKGNILERFSAQQFPDLHSELNLSSLELGDSALYFCASSVAHSFFSGNTIYFGEGSWLTVV.

This rearrangement joins TRBV7-9 to TRBJ1-2; TRBD1 matches 10 bases. Germline trimming cut 0 bases from V and 4 bases from J; bases unmatched to any gene: 11. Germline V gene sequence: CDR1 SEHNR, CDR2 FQNEAQ (reference sequence). CDR3 size: 18 residues. The chain's CDR3 is CASSLAMRQGALGYGYTF. CDR3 in DNA: TGTGCCAGCAGCTTAGCGATGCGACAGGGGGCTTTGGGCTATGGCTACACCTTC.

This chain uses TRBV16 with TRBJ2-2; 7 bases line up with TRBD1. V trimming: 1 base; J trimming: 4 bases; junction bases outside the gene matches: 6. CDR1 KGHSY and CDR2 FQNENV come from the germline V gene. The CDR3 totals 16 residues. The CDR3 sequence is CASSQLSTGSTGELFF. CDR3 nucleotides: TGTGCCAGCAGCCAATTATCGACAGGGAGCACCGGGGAGCTGTTTTTT.

Comment on this clone: This likely traces to a read error, being one base from a far larger clone. Within the sample, other DNA sequences also encode this same CDR3. J is TRBJ2-7 and V is TRBV11-2; possible D gene TRBD1, 5 bases. The CDR3 is made up of 15 amino acids. Per the germline V gene, CDR1 is SGHAT and CDR2 is FQNNGV. V was pared by 5 bases and J by 0 bases, with 14 bases between. CDR3 nucleotide sequence: TGTGCCAGCAGCCAAGACGGACACCTCTCCTACGAGCAGTACTTC. Residues: CASSQDGHLSYEQYF.

The chain is built from TRBV4-1 and TRBJ2-1, with D possibly being TRBD2 (6 bases). Per the germline V gene, CDR1 is MGHRA and CDR2 is YSYEKL. V dropped 0 bases and J dropped 10 bases, with 16 bases sitting between them. The CDR3 runs to 15 residues. CDR3 nucleotides: TGCGCCAGCAGCCAAGACGGTCTTGCGGGGAGGGAGCAGTTCTTC. Protein product: CASSQDGLAGREQFF.

The V and J genes are TRBV10-3 and TRBJ1-1; D not resolved. V lost 3 bases to trimming and J lost 1 base, with 6 bases between them. The length of the CDR3 is 13 residues. Germline V CDR1 and CDR2: ENHRY, SYGVKD. The CDR3 DNA is TGTGCCATCAGTGAACGTAGGAACACTGAAGCTTTCTTT. Encoded protein: CAISERRNTEAFF.

This clone was recorded only once. V gene TRBV4-1 combines with J gene TRBJ1-2; no clear D. Germline CDR1 is MGHRA and CDR2 is YSYEKL. This CDR3 comprises 15 residues. Trimming cost V 1 base and J 0 bases, with 9 bases left between them. The CDR3: CASSQGDGANYGYTF. Written as DNA, the CDR3 is TGCGCCAGCAGCCAAGGCGACGGGGCTAACTATGGCTACACCTTC.

This clone is a singleton in its sample. The chain recombines TRBV6-5 with TRBJ2-7, with no clear D. Trimming removed 4 bases at V and 6 bases at J, with 10 bases between. The CDR3 has 12 residues. CDR1 and CDR2 (germline): MNHEY, SVGAGI. CDR3 sequence: CASSFSSGEQYF. In nucleotides, the CDR3 is TGTGCCAGCAGTTTCTCCTCCGGCGAGCAGTACTTC.

The V call is TRBV18, the J call TRBJ2-3, with D tentatively TRBD2 (6 bases). V lost 4 bases, J lost 1 base, and 9 bases lay in between. The CDR3 length is 14 residues. Germline V gene data show CDR1 as KGHSH and CDR2 as LQKENI. CDR3 sequence reads: CASSLERGTDTQYF. CDR3 nucleotides: TGTGCCAGCTCACTGGAGCGGGGCACAGATACGCAGTATTTT. The full variable domain, with the rest looked up from reference TRBV18 and TRBJ2-3, is NAGVMQNPRHLVRRRGQEARLRCSPMKGHSHVYWYRQLPEEGLKFMVYLQKENIIDESGMPKERFSAEFPKEGPSILRIQQVVRGDSAAYFCASSLERGTDTQYFGPGTRLTVL.

The rearrangement uses TRBV30 and TRBJ2-2, with 9 bases matching TRBD2. The junction had 10 bases not matched to a gene; V was cut back by 5 bases and J by 9 bases. The V gene's germline CDR1 is GTSNPN and CDR2 SVGIG (reference sequence). The CDR3 length is 14 residues. CDR3 sequence reads: CAWSRGGGLRELFF. CDR3 in DNA: TGTGCCTGGTCGCGCGGGGGGGGCCTAAGGGAGCTGTTTTTT.

In its sample, this clone was seen many times. The chain combines TRBV9 with TRBJ1-5; no reliable D call. The germline V gene has CDR1 SGDLS and CDR2 YYNGEE. Trimming left V 5 bases short and J 6 bases short, with 15 bases between. This CDR3 spans 14 amino acids. CDR3 residues: CASSRMGSGQPQHF. DNA for the CDR3: TGTGCCAGCAGTAGGATGGGGTCGGGTCAGCCCCAGCATTTT.

This chain links TRBV5-6 with TRBJ1-4, with D hard to call. This CDR3 contains 17 residues. Trimming stripped 1 base from V and 0 bases from J, with 13 bases between. Looked up from germline, CDR1 is SGHDT and CDR2 is YYEEEE. CDR3 region: CASSLYWRLATNEKLFF. The CDR3 nucleotides read TGTGCCAGCAGCTTGTACTGGCGACTTGCAACTAATGAAAAACTGTTTTTT.

In its sample, this clone was seen once. This chain connects TRBV28 to TRBJ2-7; D not resolved. V lost 4 bases, J lost 5 bases, and 6 bases lay in between. Germline lookup yields CDR1 MDHEN and CDR2 SYDVKM. The length of the CDR3 is 11 residues. Written as DNA, the CDR3 is TGTGCCAGCAGTTGGGTCCACGAGCAGTACTTC. It yields the protein CASSWVHEQYF.

This chain joins TRBV10-3 and TRBJ2-7, with D perhaps TRBD2 (5 bases). V lost 3 bases, J lost 9 bases, and 12 bases lay in between. The CDR3 contains 12 residues. CDR1 is ENHRY and CDR2 is SYGVKD in the germline V gene. Written as DNA, the CDR3 is TGTGCCATCAGTGACGACTACTCAGGGCAGTACTTC. This encodes CAISDDYSGQYF.

This chain connects TRBV7-3 to TRBJ2-1; 10 bases are shared with TRBD2. The V segment lost 5 bases and the J segment 8 bases; nucleotides outside the gene matches: 21. CDR3 length: 19 amino acids. Germline V gives CDR1 SGHTA, CDR2 FQGTGA. The chain's CDR3 is CASSRGASGSRSQGHEQFF. The CDR3 DNA is TGTGCCAGCAGCCGAGGGGCTAGCGGGAGTCGATCTCAGGGGCATGAGCAGTTCTTC.

This clone was seen once. The chain recombines TRBV10-3 with TRBJ2-1, with 11 bases matching TRBD2. With V trimmed by 10 bases and J by 9 bases, 8 bases remained unmatched. This CDR3 has 13 residues. Germline V gene data show CDR1 as ENHRY and CDR2 as SYGVKD. The CDR3 DNA reads as TGTGCCACCAAACTAGCGGGGGAGGGTGAGCAGTTCTTC. Its protein is CATKLAGEGEQFF.

This chain uses TRBV6-5 with TRBJ2-7; a weak D match, TRBD2 (6 bases). The CDR3 length is 13 residues. Germline V gives CDR1 MNHEY, CDR2 SVGAGI. V lost 2 bases and J lost 4, with 9 bases in between. The CDR3 bases are TGTGCCAGCAGTTACACTAGCCATTACGAGCAGTACTTC. Translating gives CASSYTSHYEQYF.

V is TRBV27 and J is TRBJ2-3, with TRBD1 matching over 8 bases. The CDR3 consists of 15 residues. Germline V gene sequence: CDR1 MNHEY, CDR2 SMNVEV (reference sequence). The V segment lost 8 bases and the J segment 4 bases; nucleotides outside the gene matches: 11. The CDR3 region is CASSKGQGGADTQYF. The CDR3 DNA is TGTGCCAGCTCAAAAGGACAGGGTGGCGCAGATACGCAGTATTTT.

This clone was detected a few times. The genes are TRBV27 and TRBJ2-7; TRBD1 matches 8 bases. V gave up 6 bases and J gave up 2 bases; unmatched junction bases: 3. The CDR3 runs 13 residues. Per the germline V gene, CDR1 is MNHEY and CDR2 is SMNVEV (reference sequence). CDR3 protein: CASRGTGPYEQYF. The CDR3 DNA reads as TGTGCCAGCAGGGGGACAGGTCCCTACGAGCAGTACTTC.

This chain connects TRBV27 to TRBJ1-2; D remains unclear. The CDR3 is 17 amino acids. Germline V gene data show CDR1 as MNHEY and CDR2 as SMNVEV (reference sequence). The V end lost 0 bases, the J end lost 2 bases, and 16 bases lay between the germline ends. The CDR3 loop reads CASSLSNGEGINYGYTF. In DNA form, the CDR3 reads TGTGCCAGCAGTTTATCAAATGGGGAAGGAATAAACTATGGCTACACCTTC.

For the CDR3, the DNA is TGTGCCAGTAGTATCCCGGACAGGGTAAGGGGACAGCCCCAGCATTTT. As protein: CASSIPDRVRGQPQHF. The chain is built from TRBV19 and TRBJ1-5; TRBD1 agrees at 8 bases. The germline CDR1 and CDR2 sequences are LNHDA and SQIVND (reference sequence). The CDR3 covers 16 residues. J was trimmed by 7 bases and V by 3 bases; bases with no gene match: 11.

This chain links TRBV27 with TRBJ2-3; D is unclear. The V and J ends lost 3 bases and 2 bases respectively, with 12 bases between them. Per the germline V gene, CDR1 is MNHEY and CDR2 is SMNVEV (reference sequence). There are 15 residues in the CDR3. The CDR3 is CASSFLDGITDTQYF. The CDR3 DNA sequence: TGTGCCAGCAGTTTTTTGGACGGAATCACAGATACGCAGTATTTT.

The chain recombines TRBV2 with TRBJ2-7; tentative D call: TRBD2 (6 bases). Trimming took 2 bases from V and 3 from J, leaving 20 bases between them. CDR3 length: 17 residues. Looked up from germline, CDR1 is SNHLY and CDR2 is FYNNEI. CDR3 residues: CASSERAGGDYDYEQYF. The CDR3 nucleotides read TGTGCCAGCAGTGAAAGGGCCGGGGGAGATTACGACTACGAGCAGTACTTC.

This rearrangement joins TRBV29-1 to TRBJ1-1; D gene unclear. The CDR3 is 12 amino acids. Trimming took 4 bases from V and 5 from J, leaving 11 bases between them. CDR1 and CDR2 from the germline V gene are SQVTM and ANQGSEA. The CDR3 DNA reads as TGCAGCGTTGCAGTTATGAGAACTGAAGCTTTCTTT. Encoded protein: CSVAVMRTEAFF.

The chain employs TRBV5-1 and TRBJ2-5, with D hard to call. V was shortened by 0 bases and J by 5 bases, with 11 bases between the two germline ends. Germline V gene lookup returns CDR1 SGHRS and CDR2 YFSETQ. The CDR3 runs 14 residues. CDR3 amino acids: CASSLDIGSETQYF. The CDR3 DNA is TGCGCCAGCAGCTTGGACATAGGTTCGGAGACCCAGTACTTC.

Here the CDR3 reads CASSGLQGGEQFF. CDR3 in DNA: TGTGCCAGCAGCGGCTTACAGGGAGGCGAGCAGTTCTTC. The V and J genes are TRBV7-2 and TRBJ2-1; D may be TRBD1 or TRBD2 (6 bases each). The germline gives CDR1 SGHTA, CDR2 FQGNSA. The V end was cut by 5 bases, the J end by 10 bases, with 15 bases between. The CDR3 is 13 residues long.

This clone was observed a few times. The chain uses TRBV28 and TRBJ1-2, with D possibly being TRBD1 (5 bases). Germline-derived CDR1 and CDR2 are MDHEN and SYDVKM. The CDR3 length is 13 residues. V gave up 7 bases and J gave up 4 bases, with 13 bases separating them. The CDR3 region is CASTSEGPYGYTF. Here the CDR3 DNA reads TGTGCCAGCACCTCTGAGGGGCCCTATGGCTACACCTTC.

The gene calls are TRBV11-2 and TRBJ1-1; D might be TRBD1 (5 bases). The length of the CDR3 is 16 residues. Germline V gives CDR1 SGHAT, CDR2 FQNNGV. Trimming stripped 6 bases from V and 3 bases from J, with 20 bases between. CDR3: CASRRSGGGSDTEAFF. The CDR3 bases are TGTGCCAGCAGGCGTTCCGGGGGAGGTTCGGACACTGAAGCTTTCTTT. The full variable domain, in which reference TRBV11-2 and TRBJ1-1 provide the parts outside the CDR3, is EAGVAQSPRYKIIEKRQSVAFWCNPISGHATLYWYQQILGQGPKLLIQFQNNGVVDDSQLPKDRFSAERLKGVDSTLKIQPAKLEDSAVYLCASRRSGGGSDTEAFFGQGTRLTVV.